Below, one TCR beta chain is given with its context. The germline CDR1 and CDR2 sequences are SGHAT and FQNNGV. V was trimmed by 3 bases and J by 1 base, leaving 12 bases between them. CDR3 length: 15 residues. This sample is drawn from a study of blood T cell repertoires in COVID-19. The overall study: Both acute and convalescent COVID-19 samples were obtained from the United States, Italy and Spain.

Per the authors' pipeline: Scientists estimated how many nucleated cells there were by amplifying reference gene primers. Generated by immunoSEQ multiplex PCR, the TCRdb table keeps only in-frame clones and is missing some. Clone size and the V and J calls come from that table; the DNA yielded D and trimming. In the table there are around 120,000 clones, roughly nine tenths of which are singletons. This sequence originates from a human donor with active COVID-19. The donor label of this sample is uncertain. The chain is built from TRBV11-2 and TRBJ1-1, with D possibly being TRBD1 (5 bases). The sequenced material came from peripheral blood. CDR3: CASSLEGRENTEAFF. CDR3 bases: TGTGCCAGCAGCTTGGAGGGCAGGGAGAACACTGAAGCTTTCTTT.